This TCR beta chain was sequenced in a study of T cells after yellow fever vaccination. Whole-study context: Fractions low in cell number were prepared with SMART-Seq v4 Ultra Low Input. Findings and caveats of the study: Few clonotypes appeared in both CD4 and CD8 compartments.

The CDR3 runs to 15 residues. Trimming at V came to 0 bases and at J to 2 bases, leaving 1 base not matched to a gene. The germline CDR1 and CDR2 sequences are LGHDT and YNNKEL (reference sequence). They built TCR cDNA with 5'RACE template switching, a step that put in a universal primer site and UMIs. One entry per CDR3 protein, called by TCRdb with MiXCR from the 5' RACE reads. The table includes 550,000 or so distinct CDR3 sequences, over 15% detected once. With regard to this clonotype: Its antigen is not known.

The chain couples TRBV3-1 to TRBJ1-3; TRBD1 aligns across 7 bases. This clonotype originated in a man aged 25 to 45 who received the YFV17D yellow fever vaccine. This material consisted of PBMCs, taken 15 days after the yellow fever booster vaccination. The CDR3: CASSQEGTAGNTIYF. CDR3 DNA: TGTGCCAGCAGCCAAGAAGGGACAGCTGGAAACACCATATATTTT.